The rows below give T cell receptor beta chains drawn from one sample of a study of shared clonotypes between healthy human individuals. Repertoires were generated with immunoSEQ multiplex PCR, while TCRdb's copy carries only in-frame clones and drops some. Of around 500,000 clones detected, 76% appear once; the ten largest clones hold around 13%. Sequenced input: PBMCs. Every receptor here comes from a middle-aged woman in good health. Some clones in this sample may be carry-over from other donors' samples. The CDR3 runs from the conserved cysteine through the conserved F or W. Fields, in order: V gene, J gene, clone size, D gene, CDR3 DNA, CDR3 protein. A D gene is named only where the DNA matches it firmly. Expanded clones are given a class, and other clones once, few, many or no size at all.

TRBV30	TRBJ2-3	-	-	TGTGCCTGGAGTGTCCCCCGGGACTGGATGACCACAGATACGCAGTATTTT	CAWSVPRDWMTTDTQYF
TRBV28	TRBJ2-7	-	-	TGTGCCAGCAGTATAGCCGCCGGGACTGGGCTCTACGAGCAGTACTTC	CASSIAAGTGLYEQYF
TRBV7-2	TRBJ2-7	-	TRBD2	TGTGCCAGCAGCGCCCGGACTAGCGGGGGTTCTTCCTACGAGCAGTACTTC	CASSARTSGGSSYEQYF
TRBV18	TRBJ1-2	-	TRBD1	TGTGCCAGCTCATCCAATTTTGGGACAGGGGCGTATGGCTACACCTTC	CASSSNFGTGAYGYTF
TRBV19	TRBJ2-3	-	TRBD1	TGTGCCAGTAGTTACGGGACAGGGGCGTTGTGGGTGACGCAGTATTTT	CASSYGTGALWVTQYF
TRBV18	TRBJ2-4	few	-	TGTGCCAGCTCACCAGCTGGGTTCGCCAAAAACATTCAGTACTTC	CASSPAGFAKNIQYF
TRBV2	TRBJ1-4	-	-	TGTGCCAGCAGAGGTGAAAAACTGTTTTTT	CASRGEKLFF
TRBV5-1	TRBJ2-3	-	TRBD1	TGCGCCAGCAGCACGGTGGGGACAGGGTCGACAGATACGCAGTATTTT	CASSTVGTGSTDTQYF
TRBV20-1	TRBJ2-7	-	-	TGCAGTGCTAGAGATGGGCGGTGGCAGTACTTC	CSARDGRWQYF
TRBV19	TRBJ1-2	-	-	TGTGCCAGTACCCTACCAGCGGGGGACTATGGCTACACCTTC	CASTLPAGDYGYTF
TRBV5-1	TRBJ2-7	-	TRBD1	TGCGCCAGCAGCTTGACCGGACAGGGGGCGAGATCCTACGAGCAGTACTTC	CASSLTGQGARSYEQYF